A single sample is the source of the 23 T cell receptor beta chains below, sequenced in a study of cytomegalovirus exposure and HLA in healthy donors. Amplification used 60 Vbeta primers and 13 Jbeta primers. Repertoires were generated with immunoSEQ multiplex PCR, while TCRdb's copy carries only in-frame clones and drops some. The sample carries about 200,000 clones, approximately 78% recorded once. Sequencing was performed on PBMCs. The receptors stem from a woman aged 40-49 years in good health and CMV-seronegative.

The rearrangement links TRBV5-4 to TRBJ2-2, with 9 bases fitting TRBD1. Trimming removed 4 bases from V and 4 bases from J; junction bases left unmatched: 5. The CDR3 has 15 amino acids. Germline-derived CDR1 and CDR2 are SGHNT and YYREEE (reference sequence). CDR3 nucleotide sequence: TGTGCCAGCAGCCGGACAGGGGCCGGCACCGGGGAGCTGTTTTTT. Its translation is CASSRTGAGTGELFF.

This chain joins TRBV16 and TRBJ1-2; D is uncertain. The CDR3 spans 14 residues. The V and J ends lost 4 bases and 2 bases respectively, with 11 bases between them. Germline V gives CDR1 KGHSY, CDR2 FQNENV. The CDR3 sequence: CASSLPGRNYGYTF. The CDR3 DNA reads as TGTGCCAGCAGCCTCCCGGGTAGGAACTATGGCTACACCTTC. Based on the CDR3 plus reference TRBV16 and TRBJ1-2, the full variable domain is GEEVAQTPKHLVRGEGQKAKLYCAPIKGHSYVFWYQQVLKNEFKFLISFQNENVFDETGMPKERFSAKCLPNSPCSLEIQATKLEDSAVYFCASSLPGRNYGYTFGSGTRLTVV.

The V and J genes are TRBV5-6 and TRBJ2-1; tentatively, D is TRBD2 (6 bases). The CDR3 is made up of 16 amino acids. Germline V gene data show CDR1 as SGHDT and CDR2 as YYEEEE. With 6 bases removed from V and 0 bases from J, the gap between germline ends came to 16 bases. Here the CDR3 DNA reads TGTGCCAGCAAATTTGGGTTGACTAGCTCCTACAATGAGCAGTTCTTC. This translates into CASKFGLTSSYNEQFF.

This clone was seen a single time. V gene TRBV19 combines with J gene TRBJ2-2; a possible D gene is TRBD1 (6 bases). Between the trimmed V and J ends, which lost 6 bases and 6 bases, there was a span of 14 bases. Germline-derived CDR1 and CDR2 are LNHDA and SQIVND (reference sequence). CDR3 length equals 14 residues. The CDR3 DNA reads as TGTGCCAGTAGCCCACAGGGTCCCTCCGGGGAGCTGTTTTTT. Translating gives CASSPQGPSGELFF.

About this clone: The germline gene is not matched at one end of the junction; a read error may be the cause. The chain carries TRBV7-9 and TRBJ2-7; the match to TRBD2 covers 15 bases. The length of the CDR3 is 16 residues. The germline V gene encodes CDR1 SEHNR and CDR2 FQNEAQ (reference sequence). CDR3 nucleotides: TGTTCCAGCAGCTCCGGACTAGCGGGAGGGCTTTACGAGCAGTACTTC. Residues: CSSSSGLAGGLYEQYF.

The chain recombines TRBV10-1 with TRBJ2-7; 12 bases map to TRBD2. This CDR3 is built from 14 residues. Germline CDR1 WNHNN, CDR2 SYGVQD (reference sequence). J lost 5 bases, V lost 5 bases, and 4 bases had no gene match. The CDR3 loop is CASSTSGRINEQYF. CDR3 coding DNA: TGCGCCAGCAGTACTAGCGGGAGGATCAACGAGCAGTACTTC.

A few counts support this clone. The rearrangement joins TRBV5-5 to TRBJ2-2, with 8 positions matching TRBD1. This CDR3 is built from 19 residues. J was trimmed by 6 bases and V by 1 base; bases with no gene match: 17. The germline gives CDR1 SGHKS, CDR2 YYEKEE (reference sequence). CDR3 DNA sequence: TGTGCCAGCAGCTTGAGCCTCGACAGGGGATATAATGTAGCCGGGGAGCTGTTTTTT. Translation: CASSLSLDRGYNVAGELFF.

The rearrangement joins TRBV13 to TRBJ2-2, with 8 bases lining up with TRBD2. J gave up 6 bases and V 2 bases, and 17 bases lay outside the gene matches. The V gene's germline CDR1 is PRHDT and CDR2 FYEKMQ (reference sequence). The CDR3 has 19 amino acids. CDR3: CASSLFPRVGAGVPGELFF. CDR3 DNA sequence: TGTGCCAGCAGCTTATTCCCTCGGGTTGGAGCGGGAGTACCCGGGGAGCTGTTTTTT. Complete variable domain (other parts from reference TRBV13 and TRBJ2-2): AAGVIQSPRHLIKEKRETATLKCYPIPRHDTVYWYQQGPGQDPQFLISFYEKMQSDKGSIPDRFSAQQFSDYHSELNMSSLELGDSALYFCASSLFPRVGAGVPGELFFGEGSRLTVL.

The J gene is TRBJ1-3, the V gene TRBV6-1; the D is unclear. Germline V gene sequence: CDR1 MNHNS, CDR2 SASEGT. This CDR3 comprises 14 residues. V was clipped by 8 bases and J by 1 base, with 12 bases between them. The CDR3 sequence is CASLLAGSGNTIYF. In nucleotides, the CDR3 is TGTGCCAGCCTCTTGGCGGGGTCTGGAAACACCATATATTTT.

The chain recombines TRBV7-9 with TRBJ2-1, with D uncertain. V shed 5 bases and J shed 2 bases, with 13 bases lying between them. The CDR3 covers 15 residues. From germline, CDR1 is SEHNR and CDR2 FQNEAQ (reference sequence). Here the CDR3 DNA reads TGTGCCAGCAGCAGCCCCTACCCACCCTACAATGAGCAGTTCTTC. This gives the protein CASSSPYPPYNEQFF.

The chain couples TRBV5-1 to TRBJ2-2; TRBD1 aligns across 7 bases. CDR3 length: 21 amino acids. Germline assignment: CDR1 SGHRS and CDR2 YFSETQ. V lost 0 bases, J lost 0 bases, and 17 bases stayed unmatched. CDR3 DNA sequence: TGCGCCAGCAGCTTGGCCCCCTGGACAGGCCAACCTTTTGCGAACACCGGGGAGCTGTTTTTT. Its protein product is CASSLAPWTGQPFANTGELFF.

The chain combines TRBV5-4 with TRBJ1-2; D possibly corresponds to TRBD1 (6 bases). Germline loops: CDR1 SGHNT, CDR2 YYREEE (reference sequence). The CDR3 consists of 13 residues. The V end lost 4 bases, the J end lost 9 bases, and 16 bases lay between the germline ends. CDR3 region: CASSRVATGSYTF. The CDR3, as DNA: TGTGCCAGCAGCCGAGTCGCAACAGGGAGCTACACCTTC.

This chain joins TRBV9 and TRBJ1-5; no clear D. The CDR3 covers 14 residues. Between the trimmed V and J ends, which lost 0 bases and 6 bases, there was a span of 10 bases. Germline CDR1 SGDLS, CDR2 YYNGEE. This CDR3 reads CASSVDGLGQPQHF. DNA for the CDR3: TGTGCCAGCAGCGTAGACGGGTTGGGTCAGCCCCAGCATTTT.

CDR3 residues: CASSLAPGSTDTQYF. CDR3 nucleotide sequence: TGTGCCAGCAGCTTGGCCCCGGGGAGCACAGATACGCAGTATTTT. The chain links TRBV5-4 to TRBJ2-3, with D perhaps TRBD2 (5 bases). In germline, CDR1 is SGHNT, CDR2 YYREEE (reference sequence). This CDR3 region has 15 residues. V lost 0 bases and J lost 0, with 8 bases in between.

A word on this clone: At one of its ends the junction is not consistent with the germline gene, which may arise from a read error. The chain carries TRBV7-9 and TRBJ2-5; no reliable D call. CDR1 and CDR2 (germline): SEHNR, FQNEAQ (reference sequence). The CDR3 has 14 amino acids. The CDR3 nucleotides are TGTTCCAGCAGCGATTCGATTCTACTAGAGACCCAGTACTTC. Translated, it gives CSSSDSILLETQYF.

In this sample, this clone turned up once. V usage is TRBV11-2 and J usage is TRBJ2-2, with 8 bases lining up with TRBD1. Germline values: CDR1 SGHAT, CDR2 FQNNGV. Unmatched junction bases numbered 10, after V lost 6 bases and J lost 4 bases. This CDR3 has 16 residues. CDR3 loop: CASRRLRGRSTGELFF. The CDR3 coding sequence is TGTGCCAGCAGGCGTCTCAGGGGGCGAAGCACCGGGGAGCTGTTTTTT.

The chain recombines TRBV28 with TRBJ2-2, with TRBD1 as a possible D gene (8 bases). This CDR3 comprises 15 residues. V lost 4 bases and J 6 bases, leaving 15 bases between the germline ends. Per germline, CDR1 MDHEN and CDR2 SYDVKM. CDR3 DNA: TGTGCCAGCAGTTACCTACAGGGGGGGGCCGGGGAGCTGTTTTTT. Protein sequence: CASSYLQGGAGELFF.

The rearrangement uses TRBV5-4 and TRBJ1-1, with D unclear. CDR1 is SGHNT and CDR2 is YYREEE in the germline V gene (reference sequence). The V gene lost 7 bases and the J gene lost 3 bases, with 13 bases spanning the gap. There are 13 residues in the CDR3. The CDR3 sequence is CASGDTMDTEAFF. The CDR3 DNA sequence: TGTGCCAGCGGCGACACCATGGACACTGAAGCTTTCTTT.

The chain is built from TRBV6-6 and TRBJ2-5; weak D call: TRBD1 (6 bases). Matching the DNA end better, TRBJ2-7 makes the J call doubtful. The germline CDR1 and CDR2 sequences are MNHNY and SVGAGI (reference sequence). CDR3 length: 11 residues. In nucleotides, the CDR3 is TGTGCCAGCTCGGACAGCTACGAGCAGTACTTC. It encodes CASSDSYEQYF.

The chain has TRBV29-1 and TRBJ1-2; 7 nucleotides align to TRBD1. The V gene's germline CDR1 is SQVTM and CDR2 ANQGSEA. CDR3 length: 13 residues. The junction had 9 bases not matched to a gene; V was cut back by 6 bases and J by 5 bases. CDR3 loop: CSVDSQGNYGYTF. Written as DNA, the CDR3 is TGCAGCGTGGACTCACAGGGGAATTATGGCTACACCTTC.

The chain employs TRBV14 and TRBJ2-4; 10 positions agree with TRBD2. The CDR3 is 14 residues long. Losses at the gene ends were 6 bases for V and 9 bases for J; bases not matched to a gene: 8. CDR1 is SGHDN and CDR2 is FVKESK in the germline V gene. The CDR3 sequence is CASSPRTSGGIQYF. CDR3 in DNA: TGTGCCAGCAGTCCCAGGACTAGCGGAGGCATTCAGTACTTC.

The CDR3 region has the DNA TGCGCCAGCAATCGAGGAGAGGGCTACAATGAGCAGTTCTTC. Its protein product is CASNRGEGYNEQFF. The chain uses TRBV5-1 and TRBJ2-1; D possibly corresponds to TRBD2 (5 bases). Trimming took 6 bases from V and 3 from J, leaving 13 bases between them. Germline V lookup: CDR1 SGHRS, CDR2 YFSETQ. The CDR3 is 14 amino acids.

As for this clone: The same CDR3 arises from other DNA sequences in this sample as well. This chain links TRBV28 with TRBJ2-3, with a weak D call TRBD1 (6 bases). This CDR3 comprises 13 residues. V lost 7 bases to trimming and J lost 1 base, with 9 bases between them. Per the germline V gene, CDR1 is MDHEN and CDR2 is SYDVKM. The CDR3 loop reads CASKQGGTDTQYF. The CDR3 bases are TGTGCCAGCAAACAGGGCGGCACAGATACGCAGTATTTT.